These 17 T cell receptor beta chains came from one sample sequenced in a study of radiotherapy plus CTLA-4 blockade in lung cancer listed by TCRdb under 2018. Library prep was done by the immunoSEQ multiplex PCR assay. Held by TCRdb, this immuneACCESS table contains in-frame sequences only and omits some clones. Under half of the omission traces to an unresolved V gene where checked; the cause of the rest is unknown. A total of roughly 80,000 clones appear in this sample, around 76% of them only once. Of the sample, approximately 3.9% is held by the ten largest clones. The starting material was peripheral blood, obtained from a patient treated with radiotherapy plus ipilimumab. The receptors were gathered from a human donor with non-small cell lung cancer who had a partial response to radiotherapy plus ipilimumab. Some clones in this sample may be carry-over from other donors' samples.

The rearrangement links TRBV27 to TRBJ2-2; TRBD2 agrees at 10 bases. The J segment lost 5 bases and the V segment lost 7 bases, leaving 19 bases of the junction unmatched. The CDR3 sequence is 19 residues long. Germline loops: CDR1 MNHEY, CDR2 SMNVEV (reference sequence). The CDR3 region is CASNPEGLAGVKETGELFF. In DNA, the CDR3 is TGTGCCAGCAACCCAGAGGGGCTAGCGGGAGTTAAGGAGACCGGGGAGCTGTTTTTT.

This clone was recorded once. CDR3 DNA sequence: TGTGCCAGCAGTTACCGGGACAGGGGAATCCACGAGCAGTACTTC. Residues: CASSYRDRGIHEQYF. The rearrangement joins TRBV6-5 to TRBJ2-7, with 10 bases aligning to TRBD1. Looked up from germline, CDR1 is MNHEY and CDR2 is SVGAGI. This CDR3 is 15 amino acids long. V trimming: 2 bases; J trimming: 5 bases; junction bases outside the gene matches: 6.

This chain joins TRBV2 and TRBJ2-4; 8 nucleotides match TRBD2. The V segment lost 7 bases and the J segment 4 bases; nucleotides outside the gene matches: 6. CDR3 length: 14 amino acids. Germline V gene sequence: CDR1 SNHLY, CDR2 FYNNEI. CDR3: CASTRRGGKNIQYF. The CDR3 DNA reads TGTGCCAGCACCAGACGGGGGGGTAAAAACATTCAGTACTTC.

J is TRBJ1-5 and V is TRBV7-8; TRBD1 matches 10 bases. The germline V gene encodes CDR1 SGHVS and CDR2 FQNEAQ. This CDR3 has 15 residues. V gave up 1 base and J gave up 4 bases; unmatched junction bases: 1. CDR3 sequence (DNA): TGTGCCAGCAGCTTAGTGGACAGGGGGAATCAGCCCCAGCATTTT. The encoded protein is CASSLVDRGNQPQHF. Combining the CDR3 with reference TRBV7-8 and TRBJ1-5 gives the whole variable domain GAGVSQSPRYKVAKRGQDVALRCDPISGHVSLFWYQQALGQGPEFLTYFQNEAQLDKSGLPSDRFFAERPEGSVSTLKIQRTQQEDSAVYLCASSLVDRGNQPQHFGDGTRLSIL.

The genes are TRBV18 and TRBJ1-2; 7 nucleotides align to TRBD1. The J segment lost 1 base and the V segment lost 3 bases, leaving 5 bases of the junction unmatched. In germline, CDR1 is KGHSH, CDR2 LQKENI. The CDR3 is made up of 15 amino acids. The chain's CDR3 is CASSPGQVRNYGYTF. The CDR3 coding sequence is TGTGCCAGCTCACCTGGACAGGTCCGTAACTATGGCTACACCTTC.

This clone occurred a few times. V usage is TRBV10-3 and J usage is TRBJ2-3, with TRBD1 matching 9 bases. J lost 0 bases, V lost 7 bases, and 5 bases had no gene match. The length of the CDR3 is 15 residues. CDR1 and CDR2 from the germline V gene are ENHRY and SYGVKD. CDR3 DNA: TGTGCCATCACCCAGGGACAGGGAAGCACAGATACGCAGTATTTT. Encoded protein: CAITQGQGSTDTQYF.

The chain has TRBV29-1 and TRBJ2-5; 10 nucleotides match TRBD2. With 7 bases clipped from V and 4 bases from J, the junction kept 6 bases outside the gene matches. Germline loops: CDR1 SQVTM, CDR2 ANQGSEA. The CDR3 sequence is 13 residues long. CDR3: CSALAGVGETQYF. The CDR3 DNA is TGCAGCGCCCTAGCGGGAGTGGGAGAGACCCAGTACTTC.

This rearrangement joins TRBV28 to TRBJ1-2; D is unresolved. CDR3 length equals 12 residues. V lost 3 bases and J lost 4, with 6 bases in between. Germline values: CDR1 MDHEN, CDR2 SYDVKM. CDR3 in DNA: TGTGCCAGCAGTTTTGCGGTCTATGGCTACACCTTC. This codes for CASSFAVYGYTF.

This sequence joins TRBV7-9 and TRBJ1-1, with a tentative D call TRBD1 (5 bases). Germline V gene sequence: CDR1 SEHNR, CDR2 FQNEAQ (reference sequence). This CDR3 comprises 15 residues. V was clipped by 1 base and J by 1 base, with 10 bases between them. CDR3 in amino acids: CASSLVQATNTEAFF. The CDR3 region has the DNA TGTGCCAGCAGCTTAGTACAGGCCACGAACACTGAAGCTTTCTTT. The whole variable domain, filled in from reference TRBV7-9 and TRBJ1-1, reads DTGVSQNPRHKITKRGQNVTFRCDPISEHNRLYWYRQTLGQGPEFLTYFQNEAQLEKSRLLSDRFSAERPKGSFSTLEIQRTEQGDSAMYLCASSLVQATNTEAFFGQGTRLTVV.

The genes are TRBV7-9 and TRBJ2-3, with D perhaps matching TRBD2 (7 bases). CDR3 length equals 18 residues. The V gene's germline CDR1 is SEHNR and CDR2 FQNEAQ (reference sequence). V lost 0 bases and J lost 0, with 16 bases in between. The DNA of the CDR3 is TGTGCCAGCAGCTTAGCCCGATCGGGGGGCCTAAGCACAGATACGCAGTATTTT. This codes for CASSLARSGGLSTDTQYF.

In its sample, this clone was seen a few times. The DNA of the CDR3 is TGTGCCAGCAGCTCCTCCCGGGACAGACCATACGAGCAGTACTTC. This encodes CASSSSRDRPYEQYF. The chain is built from TRBV6-6 and TRBJ2-7; 7 bases line up with TRBD1. V lost 6 bases to trimming and J lost 4 bases; unmatched junction nucleotides: 12. Germline V gene sequence: CDR1 MNHNY, CDR2 SVGAGI (reference sequence). The CDR3 consists of 15 residues.

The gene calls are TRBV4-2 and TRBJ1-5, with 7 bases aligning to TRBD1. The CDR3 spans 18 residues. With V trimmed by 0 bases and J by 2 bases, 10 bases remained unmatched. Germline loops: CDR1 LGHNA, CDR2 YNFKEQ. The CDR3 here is CASSQELQGWVGNQPQHF. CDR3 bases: TGTGCCAGCAGCCAAGAATTACAGGGGTGGGTAGGCAATCAGCCCCAGCATTTT.

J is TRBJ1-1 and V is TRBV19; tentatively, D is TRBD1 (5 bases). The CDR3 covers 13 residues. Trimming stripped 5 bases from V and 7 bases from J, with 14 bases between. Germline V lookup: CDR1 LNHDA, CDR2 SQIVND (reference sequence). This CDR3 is CASSPREQVEAFF. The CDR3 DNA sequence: TGTGCCAGTAGTCCACGAGAACAGGTTGAAGCTTTCTTT.

CDR3 protein: CASSQVSPGQGYEQYF. In nucleotides, the CDR3 is TGTGCCAGCAGCCAAGTCTCTCCGGGACAGGGTTATGAGCAGTACTTC. This chain uses TRBV14 with TRBJ2-7, with 9 bases lining up with TRBD1. This CDR3 spans 16 amino acids. Germline V gene data show CDR1 as SGHDN and CDR2 as FVKESK. The ends lost 1 base at V and 7 bases at J; junction bases unmatched: 11.

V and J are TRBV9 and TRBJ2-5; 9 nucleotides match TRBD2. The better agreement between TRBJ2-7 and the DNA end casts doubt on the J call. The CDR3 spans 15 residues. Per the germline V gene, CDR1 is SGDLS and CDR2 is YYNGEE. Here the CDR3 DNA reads TGTGCCAGCAGCGTTACCGGGACTAGCCCCTACGAGCAGTACTTC. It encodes CASSVTGTSPYEQYF.

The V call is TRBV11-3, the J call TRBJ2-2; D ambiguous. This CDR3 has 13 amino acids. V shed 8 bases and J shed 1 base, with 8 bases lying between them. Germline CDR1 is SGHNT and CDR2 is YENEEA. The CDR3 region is CASSRWNTGELFF. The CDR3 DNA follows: TGTGCCAGCTCGAGGTGGAACACCGGGGAGCTGTTTTTT.

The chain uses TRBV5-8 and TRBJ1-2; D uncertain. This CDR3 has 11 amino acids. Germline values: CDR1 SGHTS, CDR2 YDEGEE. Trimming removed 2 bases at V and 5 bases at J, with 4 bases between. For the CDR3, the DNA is TGTGCCAGCAGCTTTCAATATGGCTACACCTTC. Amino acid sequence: CASSFQYGYTF.